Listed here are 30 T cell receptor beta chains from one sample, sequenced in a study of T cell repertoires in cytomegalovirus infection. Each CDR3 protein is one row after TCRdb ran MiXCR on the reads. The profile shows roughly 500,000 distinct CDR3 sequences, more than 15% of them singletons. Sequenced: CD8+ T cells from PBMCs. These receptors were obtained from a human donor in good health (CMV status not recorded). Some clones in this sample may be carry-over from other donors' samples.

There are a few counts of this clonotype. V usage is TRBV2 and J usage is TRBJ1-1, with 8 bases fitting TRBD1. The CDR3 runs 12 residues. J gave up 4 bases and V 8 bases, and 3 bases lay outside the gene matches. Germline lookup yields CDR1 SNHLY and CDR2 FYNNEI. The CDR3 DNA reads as TGTGCCAGCCACAGGGGGGCCACTGAAGCTTTCTTT. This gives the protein CASHRGATEAFF.

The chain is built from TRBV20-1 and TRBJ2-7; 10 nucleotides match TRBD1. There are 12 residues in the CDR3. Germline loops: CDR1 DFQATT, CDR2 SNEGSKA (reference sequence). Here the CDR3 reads CSAGTGAYEQYF. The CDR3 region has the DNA TGCAGCGCCGGGACAGGGGCCTACGAGCAGTACTTC.

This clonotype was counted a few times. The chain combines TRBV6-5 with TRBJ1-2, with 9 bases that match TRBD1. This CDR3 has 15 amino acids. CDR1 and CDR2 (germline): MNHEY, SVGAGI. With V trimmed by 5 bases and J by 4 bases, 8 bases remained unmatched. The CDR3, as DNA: TGTGCCAGCAGTCCCTATGACAGGGGGGTCTATGGCTACACCTTC. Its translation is CASSPYDRGVYGYTF.

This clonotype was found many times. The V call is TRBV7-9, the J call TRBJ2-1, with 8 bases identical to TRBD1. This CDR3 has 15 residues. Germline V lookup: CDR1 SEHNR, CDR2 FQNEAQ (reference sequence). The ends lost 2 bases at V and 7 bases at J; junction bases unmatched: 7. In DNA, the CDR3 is TGTGCCAGCAGCTTACTGACAGGGGCACTGAATGAGCAGTTCTTC. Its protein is CASSLLTGALNEQFF.

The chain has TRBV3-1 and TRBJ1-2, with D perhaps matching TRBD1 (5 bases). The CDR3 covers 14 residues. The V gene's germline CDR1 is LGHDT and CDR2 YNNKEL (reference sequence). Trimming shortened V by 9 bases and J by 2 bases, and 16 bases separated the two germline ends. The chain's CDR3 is CASTPGRGNYGYTF. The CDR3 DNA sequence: TGTGCCAGTACCCCGGGGCGCGGGAACTATGGCTACACCTTC.

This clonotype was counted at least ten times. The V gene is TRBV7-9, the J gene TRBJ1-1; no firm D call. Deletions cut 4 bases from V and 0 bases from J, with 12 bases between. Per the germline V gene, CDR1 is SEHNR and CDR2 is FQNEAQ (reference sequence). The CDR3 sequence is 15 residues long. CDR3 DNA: TGTGCCAGCAGCTCCGAGGAGGGATTGAACACTGAAGCTTTCTTT. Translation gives CASSSEEGLNTEAFF. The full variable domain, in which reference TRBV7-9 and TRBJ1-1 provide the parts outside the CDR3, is DTGVSQNPRHKITKRGQNVTFRCDPISEHNRLYWYRQTLGQGPEFLTYFQNEAQLEKSRLLSDRFSAERPKGSFSTLEIQRTEQGDSAMYLCASSSEEGLNTEAFFGQGTRLTVV.

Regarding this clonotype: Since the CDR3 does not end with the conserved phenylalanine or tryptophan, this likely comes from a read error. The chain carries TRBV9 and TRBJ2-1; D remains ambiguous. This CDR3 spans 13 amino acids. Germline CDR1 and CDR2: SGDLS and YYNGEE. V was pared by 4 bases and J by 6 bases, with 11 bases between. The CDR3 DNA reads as TGTGCCAGCAGCCCCGCGGATTCCAATGAGCAGTTCTTA. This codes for CASSPADSNEQFL.

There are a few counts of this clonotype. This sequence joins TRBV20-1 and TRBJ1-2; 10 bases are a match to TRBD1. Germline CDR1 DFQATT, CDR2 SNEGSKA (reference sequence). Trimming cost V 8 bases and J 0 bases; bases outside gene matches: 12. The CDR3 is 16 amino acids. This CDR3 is CSPRDRGPTPNYGYTF. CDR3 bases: TGCAGTCCTCGGGACAGGGGACCTACCCCTAACTATGGCTACACCTTC.

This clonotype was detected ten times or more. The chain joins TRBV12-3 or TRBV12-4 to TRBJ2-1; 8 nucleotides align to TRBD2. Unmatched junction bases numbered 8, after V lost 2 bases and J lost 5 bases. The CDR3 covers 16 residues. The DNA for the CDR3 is TGTGCCAGCAGTTTATCGGTAGCGGGGATAAACAATGAGCAGTTCTTC. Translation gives CASSLSVAGINNEQFF.

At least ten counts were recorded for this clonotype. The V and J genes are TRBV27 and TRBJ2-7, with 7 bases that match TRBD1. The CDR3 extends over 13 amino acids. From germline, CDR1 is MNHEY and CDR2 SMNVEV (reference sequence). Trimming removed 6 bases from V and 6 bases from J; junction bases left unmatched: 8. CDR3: CASSPGQPSEQYF. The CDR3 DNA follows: TGTGCCAGCAGCCCGGGACAGCCTAGCGAGCAGTACTTC.

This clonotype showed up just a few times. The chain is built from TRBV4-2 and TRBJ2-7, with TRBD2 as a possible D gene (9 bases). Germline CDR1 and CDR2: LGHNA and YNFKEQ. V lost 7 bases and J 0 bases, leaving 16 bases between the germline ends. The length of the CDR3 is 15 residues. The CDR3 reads CASTRGREGSYEQYF. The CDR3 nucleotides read TGTGCCAGCACCAGGGGGCGGGAGGGCTCCTACGAGCAGTACTTC.

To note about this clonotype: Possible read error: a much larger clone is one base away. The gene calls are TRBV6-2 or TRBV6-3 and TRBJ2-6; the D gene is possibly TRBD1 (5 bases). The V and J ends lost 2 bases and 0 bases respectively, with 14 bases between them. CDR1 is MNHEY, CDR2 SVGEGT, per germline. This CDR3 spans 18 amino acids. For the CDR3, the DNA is TGTGCCAGCAGTTACGGGGCAGTGCACCACTCTGGGGCCAACGTCCTGACTTTC. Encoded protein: CASSYGAVHHSGANVLTF.

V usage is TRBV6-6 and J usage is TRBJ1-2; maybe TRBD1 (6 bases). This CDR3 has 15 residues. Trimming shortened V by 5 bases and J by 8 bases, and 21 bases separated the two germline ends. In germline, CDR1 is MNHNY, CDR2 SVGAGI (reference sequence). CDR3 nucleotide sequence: TGTGCCAGCAGTGACCTTACGGTGCAGGGGAAAGGCTACACCTTC. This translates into CASSDLTVQGKGYTF.

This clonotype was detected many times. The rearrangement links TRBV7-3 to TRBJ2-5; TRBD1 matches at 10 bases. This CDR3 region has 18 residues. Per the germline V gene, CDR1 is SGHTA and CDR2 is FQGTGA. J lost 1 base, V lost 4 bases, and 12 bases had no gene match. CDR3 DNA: TGTGCCAGCAGCTCCCGAGGACAGGGGGATACTTCCCAAGAGACCCAGTACTTC. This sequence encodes CASSSRGQGDTSQETQYF. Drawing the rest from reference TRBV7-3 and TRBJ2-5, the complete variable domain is GAGVSQTPSNKVTEKGKYVELRCDPISGHTALYWYRQSLGQGPEFLIYFQGTGAADDSGLPNDRFFAVRPEGSVSTLKIQRTERGDSAVYLCASSSRGQGDTSQETQYFGPGTRLLVL.

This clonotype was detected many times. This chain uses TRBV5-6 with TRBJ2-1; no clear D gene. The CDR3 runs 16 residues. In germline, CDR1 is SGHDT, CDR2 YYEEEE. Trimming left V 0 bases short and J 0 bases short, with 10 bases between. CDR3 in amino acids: CASSLERSSSYNEQFF. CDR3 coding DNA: TGTGCCAGCAGCTTGGAAAGGAGTAGCTCCTACAATGAGCAGTTCTTC.

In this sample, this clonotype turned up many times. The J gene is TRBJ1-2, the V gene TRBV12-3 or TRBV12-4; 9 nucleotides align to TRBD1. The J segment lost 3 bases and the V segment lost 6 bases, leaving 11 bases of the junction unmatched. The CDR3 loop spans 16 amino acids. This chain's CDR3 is CASSPGGQGSDYGYTF. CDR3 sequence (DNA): TGTGCCAGCAGCCCCGGGGGACAGGGATCGGACTATGGCTACACCTTC.

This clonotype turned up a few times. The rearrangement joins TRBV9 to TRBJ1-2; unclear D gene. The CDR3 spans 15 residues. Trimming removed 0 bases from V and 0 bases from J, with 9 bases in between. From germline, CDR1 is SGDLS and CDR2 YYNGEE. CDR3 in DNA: TGTGCCAGCAGCGTAGGGTCAGCTGCTAACTATGGCTACACCTTC. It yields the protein CASSVGSAANYGYTF. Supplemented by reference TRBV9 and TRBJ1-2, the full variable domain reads DSGVTQTPKHLITATGQRVTLRCSPRSGDLSVYWYQQSLDQGLQFLIQYYNGEERAKGNILERFSAQQFPDLHSELNLSSLELGDSALYFCASSVGSAANYGYTFGSGTRLTVV.

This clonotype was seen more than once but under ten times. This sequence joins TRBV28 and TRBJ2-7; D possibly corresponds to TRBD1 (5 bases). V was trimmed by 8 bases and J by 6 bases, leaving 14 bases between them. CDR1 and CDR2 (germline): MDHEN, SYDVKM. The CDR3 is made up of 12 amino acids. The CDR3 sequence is CASLGRNGEQYF. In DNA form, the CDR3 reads TGTGCCAGCTTGGGGCGAAACGGCGAGCAGTACTTC.

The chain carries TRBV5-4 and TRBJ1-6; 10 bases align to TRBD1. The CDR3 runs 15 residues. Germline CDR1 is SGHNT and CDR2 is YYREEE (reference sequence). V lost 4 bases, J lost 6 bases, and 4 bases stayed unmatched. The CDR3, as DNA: TGTGCCAGCAGCCTGGGACAGGGGACTAATTCACCCCTCCACTTT. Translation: CASSLGQGTNSPLHF.

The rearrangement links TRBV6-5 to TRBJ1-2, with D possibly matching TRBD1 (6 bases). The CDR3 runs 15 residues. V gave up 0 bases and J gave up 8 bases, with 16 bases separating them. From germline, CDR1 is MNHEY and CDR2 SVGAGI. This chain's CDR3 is CASSYSYEGEGGYTF. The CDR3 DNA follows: TGTGCCAGCAGTTACTCTTATGAGGGGGAAGGGGGCTACACCTTC.

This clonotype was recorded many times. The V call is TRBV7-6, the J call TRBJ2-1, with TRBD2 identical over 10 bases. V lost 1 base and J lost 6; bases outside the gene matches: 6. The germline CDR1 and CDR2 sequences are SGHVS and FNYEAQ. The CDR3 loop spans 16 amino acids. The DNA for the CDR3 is TGTGCCAGCAGCTTAGGTGGGCCTAGCGGGAGCAATGAGCAGTTCTTC. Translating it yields CASSLGGPSGSNEQFF. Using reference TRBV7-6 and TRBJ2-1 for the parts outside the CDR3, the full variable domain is GAGVSQSPRYKVTKRGQDVALRCDPISGHVSLYWYRQALGQGPEFLTYFNYEAQQDKSGLPNDRFSAERPEGSISTLTIQRTEQRDSAMYRCASSLGGPSGSNEQFFGPGTRLTVL.

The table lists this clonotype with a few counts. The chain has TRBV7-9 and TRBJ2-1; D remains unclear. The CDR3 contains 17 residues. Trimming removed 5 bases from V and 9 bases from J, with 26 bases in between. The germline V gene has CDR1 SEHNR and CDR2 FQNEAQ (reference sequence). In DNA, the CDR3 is TGTGCCAGCAGCCCCCCCGTGGGGTTCGGTCCTACAGTTGAGCAGTTCTTC. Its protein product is CASSPPVGFGPTVEQFF.

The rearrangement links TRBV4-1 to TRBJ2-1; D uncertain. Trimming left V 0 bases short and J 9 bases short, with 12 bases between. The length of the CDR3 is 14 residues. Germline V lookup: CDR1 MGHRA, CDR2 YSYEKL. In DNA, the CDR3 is TGCGCCAGCAGCCAAGATCTTGGGGAATCTGAGCAGTTCTTC. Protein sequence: CASSQDLGESEQFF.

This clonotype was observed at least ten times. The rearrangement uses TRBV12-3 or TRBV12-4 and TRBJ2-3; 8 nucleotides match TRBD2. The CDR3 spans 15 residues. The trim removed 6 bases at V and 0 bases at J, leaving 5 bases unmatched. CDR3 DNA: TGTGCCAGCAGCCCGTCTAGCGGGAGCACAGATACGCAGTATTTT. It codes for CASSPSSGSTDTQYF.

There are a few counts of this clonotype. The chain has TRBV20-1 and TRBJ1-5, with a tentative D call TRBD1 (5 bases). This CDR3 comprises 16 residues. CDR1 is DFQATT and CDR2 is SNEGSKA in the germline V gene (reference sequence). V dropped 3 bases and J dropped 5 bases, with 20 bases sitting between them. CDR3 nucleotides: TGCAGTGCTAGGGGGGGGAATCGACCCACCCATCAGCCCCAGCATTTT. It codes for CSARGGNRPTHQPQHF.

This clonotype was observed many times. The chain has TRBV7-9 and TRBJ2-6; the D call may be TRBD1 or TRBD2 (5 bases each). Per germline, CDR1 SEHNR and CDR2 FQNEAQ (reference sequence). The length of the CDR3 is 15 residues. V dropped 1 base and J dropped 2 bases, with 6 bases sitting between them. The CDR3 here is CASSLVGAGANVLTF. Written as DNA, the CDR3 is TGTGCCAGCAGCTTAGTGGGGGCTGGGGCCAACGTCCTGACTTTC.

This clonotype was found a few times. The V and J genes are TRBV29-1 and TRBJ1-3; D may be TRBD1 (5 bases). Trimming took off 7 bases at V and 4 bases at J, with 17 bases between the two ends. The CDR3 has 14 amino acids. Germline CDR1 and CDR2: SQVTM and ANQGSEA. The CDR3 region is CSAGGGGLGNTIYF. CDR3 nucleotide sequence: TGCAGCGCCGGTGGGGGGGGTCTAGGAAACACCATATATTTT.

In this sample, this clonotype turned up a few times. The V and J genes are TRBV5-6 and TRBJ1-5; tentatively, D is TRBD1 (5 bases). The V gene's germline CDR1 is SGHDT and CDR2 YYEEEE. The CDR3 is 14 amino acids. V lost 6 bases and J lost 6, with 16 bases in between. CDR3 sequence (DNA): TGTGCCAGCACCCGAGGGCAGGGAGGTCAGCCCCAGCATTTT. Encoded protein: CASTRGQGGQPQHF.

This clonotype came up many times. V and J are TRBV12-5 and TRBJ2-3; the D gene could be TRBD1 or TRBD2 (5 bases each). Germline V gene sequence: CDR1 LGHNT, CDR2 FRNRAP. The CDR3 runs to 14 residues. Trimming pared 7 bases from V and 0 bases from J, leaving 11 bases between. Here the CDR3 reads CASEGRSSTDTQYF. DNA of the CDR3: TGTGCTAGTGAGGGGAGATCTAGCACAGATACGCAGTATTTT.

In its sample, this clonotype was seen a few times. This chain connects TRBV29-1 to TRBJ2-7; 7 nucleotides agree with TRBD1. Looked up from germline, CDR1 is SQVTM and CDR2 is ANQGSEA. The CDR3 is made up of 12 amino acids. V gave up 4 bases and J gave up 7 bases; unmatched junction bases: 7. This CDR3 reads CSVVTGLGEQYF. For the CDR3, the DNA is TGCAGCGTTGTGACAGGGCTTGGGGAGCAGTACTTC.